These 26 T cell receptor beta chains were all obtained from the same sample, sequenced in a study of CD8 T cells in ankylosing spondylitis. Whole-study results and caveats: Made up of eight highly homologous variants, a TCR beta motif appeared characteristic of ankylosing spondylitis blood.

TCRdb ran MiXCR on the 5' RACE reads and lists one entry per CDR3 protein. In the table there are fewer than 550,000 distinct CDR3 sequences, approximately 5.3% of which are singletons. No antigens are known for them. Sequencing was carried out using blood, either unsorted or a sorted T cell fraction (not recorded which). These receptors came from a male donor with ankylosing spondylitis.

This clonotype was observed at least ten times. The gene calls are TRBV6-5 and TRBJ1-1; no firm D call. Germline V lookup: CDR1 MNHEY, CDR2 SVGAGI. The CDR3 contains 14 residues. Trimming removed 2 bases at V and 6 bases at J, with 13 bases between. CDR3 sequence: CASSYRGKIAEAFF. The CDR3 nucleotides read TGTGCCAGCAGTTACCGTGGCAAGATCGCTGAAGCTTTCTTT.

This clonotype came up many times. The chain carries TRBV6-1 and TRBJ1-3; D is unclear. V was cut by 7 bases and J by 0 bases, with 7 bases left in between. Germline V gives CDR1 MNHNS, CDR2 SASEGT. This CDR3 region has 13 residues. The CDR3 region has the DNA TGTGCCAGCACTGCGGACTCTGGAAACACCATATATTTT. Its translation: CASTADSGNTIYF.

The CDR3 coding sequence is TGTGCCAGCAGCTCCACCGCCCGCACGAACACTGAAGCTTTCTTT. This gives the protein CASSSTARTNTEAFF. The chain recombines TRBV5-5 with TRBJ1-1; D not resolved. The CDR3 extends over 15 amino acids. The germline CDR1 and CDR2 sequences are SGHKS and YYEKEE (reference sequence). Trimming pared 3 bases from V and 1 base from J, leaving 13 bases between. The whole variable domain, remainder taken from reference TRBV5-5 and TRBJ1-1, is DAGVTQSPTHLIKTRGQQVTLRCSPISGHKSVSWYQQVLGQGPQFIFQYYEKEERGRGNFPDRFSARQFPNYSSELNVNALLLGDSALYLCASSSTARTNTEAFFGQGTRLTVV.

The V and J genes are TRBV20-1 and TRBJ2-6; D ambiguous. Germline V gives CDR1 DFQATT, CDR2 SNEGSKA (reference sequence). The CDR3 totals 15 residues. Trimming cost V 2 bases and J 0 bases, with 8 bases left between them. CDR3 DNA: TGCAGTGCTAGAAATCCCATCTCTGGGGCCAACGTCCTGACTTTC. This codes for CSARNPISGANVLTF.

This clonotype has at least ten counts. The chain uses TRBV20-1 and TRBJ1-4; no definite D call. The CDR3 is made up of 10 amino acids. Germline-derived CDR1 and CDR2 are DFQATT and SNEGSKA (reference sequence). Between the trimmed V and J ends, which lost 2 bases and 8 bases, there was a span of 3 bases. In nucleotides, the CDR3 is TGCAGTGCTAGAAGGGAAAAACTGTTTTTT. Its translation is CSARREKLFF.

Ten or more counts support this clonotype. The V gene is TRBV9, the J gene TRBJ1-2; D gene uncertain. CDR1 is SGDLS, CDR2 YYNGEE, per germline. V was cut by 6 bases and J by 4 bases, with 16 bases left in between. This CDR3 region has 14 residues. The CDR3 reads CASNPTLSSYGYTF. The CDR3 region has the DNA TGTGCCAGCAACCCCACACTATCGAGCTATGGCTACACCTTC.

In this sample, this clonotype turned up many times. The chain is built from TRBV12-3 or TRBV12-4 and TRBJ2-1, with D unresolved. The length of the CDR3 is 12 residues. V lost 6 bases, J lost 4 bases, and 7 bases lay in between. In nucleotides, the CDR3 is TGTGCCAGCAGCACATGGTACAATGAGCAGTTCTTC. It translates to CASSTWYNEQFF.

The sample holds many counts of this clonotype. The chain uses TRBV20-1 and TRBJ2-5; no clear D. The ends were cut back, 0 bases at V and 4 bases at J, with 9 bases in the middle. The germline V gene has CDR1 DFQATT and CDR2 SNEGSKA (reference sequence). There are 13 residues in the CDR3. This CDR3 reads CSARDSLVETQYF. The CDR3 DNA sequence: TGCAGTGCTAGAGATAGCCTGGTAGAGACCCAGTACTTC.

This clonotype occurred many times. This sequence joins TRBV7-2 and TRBJ2-7; 8 nucleotides match TRBD1. V trimming: 0 bases; J trimming: 3 bases; junction bases outside the gene matches: 4. The germline CDR1 and CDR2 sequences are SGHTA and FQGNSA. This CDR3 region has 15 residues. CDR3 in amino acids: CASSLATGTGYEQYF. DNA of the CDR3: TGTGCCAGCAGCTTAGCCACCGGGACAGGCTACGAGCAGTACTTC. The variable domain in full, completed from reference TRBV7-2 and TRBJ2-7, reads GAGVSQSPSNKVTEKGKDVELRCDPISGHTALYWYRQSLGQGLEFLIYFQGNSAPDKSGLPSDRFSAERTGGSVSTLTIQRTQQEDSAVYLCASSLATGTGYEQYFGPGTRLTVT.

The rearrangement links TRBV20-1 to TRBJ2-5; D remains unclear. The V end was cut by 1 base, the J end by 1 base, with 16 bases between. The CDR3 sequence is 16 residues long. Germline V gives CDR1 DFQATT, CDR2 SNEGSKA (reference sequence). The CDR3 coding sequence is TGCAGTGCTAGAGGGGTGGGCAGCTCACGCCAAGAGACCCAGTACTTC. Its translation is CSARGVGSSRQETQYF.

The chain recombines TRBV7-6 with TRBJ2-7; 7 bases are shared with TRBD1. CDR3 length: 16 amino acids. V trimming: 7 bases; J trimming: 3 bases; junction bases outside the gene matches: 15. Per germline, CDR1 SGHVS and CDR2 FNYEAQ. CDR3 loop: CASNPSGGTGVYEQYF. The CDR3 DNA follows: TGTGCCAGCAACCCTAGTGGTGGTACAGGGGTCTACGAGCAGTACTTC.

This clonotype has at least ten counts. This rearrangement joins TRBV5-1 to TRBJ1-5; D not certain. The CDR3 totals 14 residues. Per the germline V gene, CDR1 is SGHRS and CDR2 is YFSETQ. Trimming stripped 0 bases from V and 5 bases from J, with 9 bases between. CDR3 bases: TGCGCCAGCAGCTTGGACGGTAGTGATCAGCCCCAGCATTTT. It is translated as CASSLDGSDQPQHF.

In its sample, this clonotype was seen many times. The chain links TRBV7-2 to TRBJ2-7; D is possibly TRBD1 (6 bases). CDR3 length: 13 amino acids. Germline lookup yields CDR1 SGHTA and CDR2 FQGNSA. V lost 5 bases, J lost 5 bases, and 13 bases lay in between. Here the CDR3 DNA reads TGTGCCAGCAGCACTCCAGGGGCCCACGAGCAGTACTTC. It specifies CASSTPGAHEQYF.

This clonotype was detected ten times or more. The chain links TRBV4-3 to TRBJ2-2, with a tentative D call TRBD1 (6 bases). V dropped 4 bases and J dropped 3 bases, with 12 bases sitting between them. CDR1 and CDR2 from the germline V gene are LGHNA and YSLEER. The CDR3 spans 15 residues. DNA of the CDR3: TGCGCCAGCAGCCCAGGGGACGGATACACCGGGGAGCTGTTTTTT. Amino acids: CASSPGDGYTGELFF.

There are many counts of this clonotype. The J gene is TRBJ2-7, the V gene TRBV15; D gene uncertain. V shed 3 bases and J shed 3 bases, with 9 bases lying between them. Germline V gene sequence: CDR1 LNHNV, CDR2 YYDKDF (reference sequence). The length of the CDR3 is 13 residues. CDR3 in amino acids: CATSSDPSYEQYF. The CDR3 nucleotides read TGTGCCACCAGCAGTGACCCGAGCTACGAGCAGTACTTC. Supplemented by reference TRBV15 and TRBJ2-7, the full variable domain reads DAMVIQNPRYQVTQFGKPVTLSCSQTLNHNVMYWYQQKSSQAPKLLFHYYDKDFNNEADTPDNFQSRRPNTSFCFLDIRSPGLGDTAMYLCATSSDPSYEQYFGPGTRLTVT.

This clonotype was observed many times. The rearrangement links TRBV4-2 to TRBJ1-1; a weak D match, TRBD1 (6 bases). Germline V gene data show CDR1 as LGHNA and CDR2 as YNFKEQ. V was cut by 1 base and J by 0 bases, with 15 bases left in between. The CDR3 is made up of 17 amino acids. CDR3 amino acids: CASSQGVGGGMNTEAFF. In nucleotides, the CDR3 is TGTGCCAGCAGCCAAGGTGTTGGGGGCGGGATGAACACTGAAGCTTTCTTT.

This clonotype appeared many times. The J gene is TRBJ2-3, the V gene TRBV20-1; D call uncertain. CDR1 DFQATT and CDR2 SNEGSKA come from the germline V gene (reference sequence). This CDR3 has 13 amino acids. V was shortened by 0 bases and J by 6 bases, with 10 bases between the two germline ends. The CDR3 region is CSARDPSSDTQYF. The CDR3 coding sequence is TGCAGTGCTAGAGACCCATCCTCTGATACGCAGTATTTT.

There are many counts of this clonotype. The CDR3 loop reads CSARLVSSTDTQYF. CDR3 sequence (DNA): TGCAGTGCGAGGCTCGTCTCTAGCACAGATACGCAGTATTTT. The rearrangement links TRBV20-1 to TRBJ2-3; no definite D call. Germline V gives CDR1 DFQATT, CDR2 SNEGSKA (reference sequence). The germline V and J ends were trimmed by 6 bases and 0 bases, with 13 bases remaining between them. The CDR3 covers 14 residues.

J is TRBJ2-5 and V is TRBV2, with 9 positions matching TRBD1. The CDR3 loop spans 14 amino acids. V lost 6 bases, J lost 1 base, and 3 bases stayed unmatched. In germline, CDR1 is SNHLY, CDR2 FYNNEI. CDR3: CASRTGGSQETQYF. The CDR3 nucleotides read TGTGCCAGCAGGACAGGGGGTAGCCAAGAGACCCAGTACTTC.

The chain uses TRBV12-3 or TRBV12-4 and TRBJ1-5; 8 positions agree with TRBD1. Losses at the gene ends were 4 bases for V and 4 bases for J; bases not matched to a gene: 6. This CDR3 is built from 15 residues. The CDR3 here is CASSSTGVANQPQHF. In DNA, the CDR3 is TGTGCCAGCAGTTCGACAGGGGTGGCTAATCAGCCCCAGCATTTT.

A word on this clonotype: The junction does not match germline at one end; this may be a read error. Written as DNA, the CDR3 is TGCTGTGCTCCCAGCCCAAGGGTTGTTTGGGATACGCAGTATTTT. Translating gives CCAPSPRVVWDTQYF. The chain couples TRBV20-1 to TRBJ2-3; D gene uncertain. Germline V gene data show CDR1 as DFQATT and CDR2 as SNEGSKA (reference sequence). This CDR3 comprises 15 residues.

This clonotype was picked up many times. The chain recombines TRBV20-1 with TRBJ1-4, with 7 bases identical to TRBD1. Looked up from germline, CDR1 is DFQATT and CDR2 is SNEGSKA (reference sequence). The V and J ends lost 6 bases and 8 bases, in that order; junction bases with no gene match: 9. The CDR3 length is 13 residues. As DNA, the CDR3 is TGCAGTGCCCAGGGGGGGTCAATCGAAAAACTGTTTTTT. Protein sequence: CSAQGGSIEKLFF.

This clonotype was recorded many times. The gene calls are TRBV5-6 and TRBJ2-1; D uncertain. The CDR3 length is 12 residues. With 4 bases removed from V and 2 bases from J, the gap between germline ends came to 4 bases. The germline V gene has CDR1 SGHDT and CDR2 YYEEEE. The CDR3 DNA reads as TGTGCCAGCAGCCGCACCTACAATGAGCAGTTCTTC. Encoded protein: CASSRTYNEQFF.

The V call is TRBV14, the J call TRBJ1-2, with 7 bases that match TRBD1. There are 14 residues in the CDR3. J lost 1 base, V lost 4 bases, and 3 bases had no gene match. Germline V gene sequence: CDR1 SGHDN, CDR2 FVKESK. CDR3 in amino acids: CASSPWDSNYGYTF. DNA for the CDR3: TGTGCCAGCAGCCCGTGGGACAGTAACTATGGCTACACCTTC.

This clonotype was counted between two and nine times. The J gene is TRBJ2-7, the V gene TRBV20-1; 10 bases agree with TRBD2. Germline lookup yields CDR1 DFQATT and CDR2 SNEGSKA (reference sequence). The CDR3 runs 17 residues. The J segment lost 0 bases and the V segment lost 1 base, leaving 9 bases of the junction unmatched. The CDR3 DNA reads TGCAGTGCTAGAGGTCGGCTAGCGGGGGCCGTCTCCTACGAGCAGTACTTC. It specifies CSARGRLAGAVSYEQYF.

Points on this clonotype: A much larger clone differs from this one at a single base, so this may be a read error. The chain carries TRBV5-5 and TRBJ1-2; D unclear. The ends were cut back, 7 bases at V and 4 bases at J, with 11 bases in the middle. Per germline, CDR1 SGHKS and CDR2 YYEKEE (reference sequence). CDR3 length: 12 residues. The CDR3 sequence is CASGPELYGYTF. CDR3 sequence (DNA): TGTGCCAGCGGCCCAGAACTCTATGGCTACACCTTC.